These T cell receptor beta chains were read from a single sample in a study of control samples from healthy donors and cancer patients. Repertoires were generated with immunoSEQ multiplex PCR, while TCRdb's copy carries only in-frame clones and drops some. The table has 50,000 or so clones, over 90% seen once; the top ten hold roughly a quarter. Sequencing was done on a sample of PBMCs. These receptors were collected from a woman aged 50 to 60 with head and neck cancer. Each CDR3 is given with its conserved first and last residue. A D gene is named only where the DNA matches it firmly. For some rows the clone size is stated as once, few or many, or as a class when expanded; others skip it.

V gene	D gene	clone size	J gene	CDR3 DNA	CDR3 protein
TRBV7-2	TRBD1	-	TRBJ1-2	TGTGCCAGCAGCTGGGACAGGTCTGATGGCTACACCTTC	CASSWDRSDGYTF
TRBV5-1	TRBD1	-	TRBJ2-7	TGCGCCAGCAGCCTCGGGACAGGGGCCCCCGCGAGCTCCTACGAGCAGTACTTC	CASSLGTGAPASSYEQYF
TRBV5-6	-	-	TRBJ2-7	TGTGCCAGCAGCTTGTGGCGGTGGAGGGAGCAGTACTTC	CASSLWRWREQYF
TRBV24-1	TRBD1	-	TRBJ2-2	TGTGCCACCAGTGACTACCGGACAGGGCCCAACACCGGGGAGCTGTTTTTT	CATSDYRTGPNTGELFF
TRBV9	-	-	TRBJ2-7	TGTGCCAGCAGCGCGGCAGAGATCTCCTACGAGCAGTACTTC	CASSAAEISYEQYF
TRBV24-1	TRBD1	-	TRBJ2-7	TGTGCCACCAGTGACAGTTGGGGGACAGGGCCCGCCGAGCAGTACTTC	CATSDSWGTGPAEQYF
TRBV4-1	TRBD1	-	TRBJ2-2	TGCGCCAGCAGCCAAGAAGGGGGCCGGAACACCGGGGAGCTGTTTTTT	CASSQEGGRNTGELFF
TRBV6-2/TRBV6-3	-	-	TRBJ1-5	TGTGCCAGCAGTTACCAGGTTACAACCCCCGGGAGCAATCAGCCCCAGCATTTT	CASSYQVTTPGSNQPQHF
TRBV25-1	-	-	TRBJ1-1	TGTGCCAGCAGTGAATTTGGGACGGCCTCTTTGGGAGCTTTCTTT	CASSEFGTASLGAFF
TRBV6-5	-	-	TRBJ1-2	TGTGCCAGTTCCGAGAGGGGCATGGTAATAAGCTACACCTTC	CASSERGMVISYTF
TRBV11-2	-	-	TRBJ2-7	TGTGCCAGCAGCATTGTCCCGCCAGATGGGGCACACGAGCAGTACTTC	CASSIVPPDGAHEQYF
TRBV6-6	-	-	TRBJ2-1	TGTGCCAGCAGTTACCCTCTGGGGGGCAATGAGCAGTTCTTC	CASSYPLGGNEQFF
TRBV5-6	-	-	TRBJ2-7	TGTGCCAGCAGCTTGGTGGCAGGGGACTCCTACGAGCAGTACTTC	CASSLVAGDSYEQYF
TRBV5-1	-	-	TRBJ2-7	TGCGCCAGCTGGGACTCTTTCCCCTACGAGCAGTACTTC	CASWDSFPYEQYF
TRBV7-2	-	-	TRBJ2-7	TGTGCCAGCAGCCTGACGTGGGCTTCCTTAGGTTACGAGCAGTACTTC	CASSLTWASLGYEQYF
TRBV28	TRBD2	-	TRBJ2-7	TGTGCCAGCAGCGGACTAGCGGGAGGTGAGCAGTACTTC	CASSGLAGGEQYF
TRBV15	-	-	TRBJ2-5	TGTGCCACCAGCAGAGATCTCTGGCGGGGCCCAAGAGAGACCCAGTACTTC	CATSRDLWRGPRETQYF
TRBV5-1	-	-	TRBJ2-6	TGCGCCAGCAGCCCAGGGACTGTTAGCTCTGGGGCCAACGTCCTGACTTTC	CASSPGTVSSGANVLTF
TRBV9	-	-	TRBJ2-3	TGTGCCAGCAGCCGGACAGGGAGGGTCACAGATACGCAGTATTTT	CASSRTGRVTDTQYF
TRBV3-1/TRBV3-2	-	-	TRBJ2-3	TGTGCCAGCAGCCAATCAACCTTCACAGATACGCAGTATTTT	CASSQSTFTDTQYF
TRBV9	-	-	TRBJ2-7	TGTGCCAGCAGCGTAGGGACATCCTACGAGCAGTACTTC	CASSVGTSYEQYF
TRBV7-9	-	-	TRBJ1-3	TGTGCCAGCACCCCTTCTGGAAACACCATATATTTT	CASTPSGNTIYF
TRBV7-9	TRBD1	-	TRBJ1-2	TGTGCCAGCACCGGGGACAGTTCCTATGGCTACACCTTC	CASTGDSSYGYTF
TRBV7-7	TRBD1	-	TRBJ2-2	TGTGCCAGCAGCCGAGGAGGGACAGGGAGGACCGGGGAGCTGTTTTTT	CASSRGGTGRTGELFF
TRBV4-1	TRBD2	-	TRBJ2-1	TGCGCCAGCAGCCAAGGGACTAGCGGGAGGCCCTCCTACAATGAGCAGTTCTTC	CASSQGTSGRPSYNEQFF
TRBV6-2/TRBV6-3	-	-	TRBJ2-2	TGTGCCAGCAGTTACGGGGGGGGACAGCTCACCGGGGAGCTGTTTTTT	CASSYGGGQLTGELFF
TRBV28	TRBD1	-	TRBJ2-1	TGTGCCAGCAGTTGGGGCAGGGGGCAGTACAATGAGCAGTTCTTC	CASSWGRGQYNEQFF
TRBV5-1	-	-	TRBJ2-2	TGCGCCAGCAGCTTAGCTGCAAACACCGGGGAGCTGTTTTTT	CASSLAANTGELFF
TRBV7-2	-	-	TRBJ2-7	TGTGCCAGCAGCTTGCGACAGGAGTCCTACGAGCAGTACTTC	CASSLRQESYEQYF
TRBV27	-	-	TRBJ1-6	TGTGCCAGCAGTTCTTACAGGGATTCGAATTCACCCCTCCACTTT	CASSSYRDSNSPLHF
TRBV5-8	-	few	TRBJ1-5	TGTGCCAGCAGCCGACAGTCCAATCAGCCCCAGCATTTT	CASSRQSNQPQHF
TRBV5-4	TRBD1	-	TRBJ2-2	TGTGCCAGCAGCTCCCGGGACAGGGGCCCTCTTCCCACCACCGGGGAGCTGTTTTTT	CASSSRDRGPLPTTGELFF
TRBV6-5	-	-	TRBJ1-1	TGTGCCGGCAGGATGAACACTGAAGCTTTCTTT	CAGRMNTEAFF
TRBV3-1/TRBV3-2	-	-	TRBJ1-5	TGTGCCAGCAGCCAAAGATCTAGGGAAGGGTGGAAACCCCAGCATTTT	CASSQRSREGWKPQHF
TRBV5-6	TRBD1	few	TRBJ1-2	TGTGCCAGCAGCTTAGGGACAGGGGGAAGTGGCTACACCTTC	CASSLGTGGSGYTF
TRBV6-4	TRBD1	-	TRBJ2-7	TGTGCCAGTCCGCCGGGACAGGCTTGTTGGGTAGCAGGGCAGTACTTC	CASPPGQACWVAGQYF
TRBV27	TRBD1	-	TRBJ1-4	TGTGCCAGCAGTTGGGACAGGGGTAATGAAAAACTGTTTTTT	CASSWDRGNEKLFF
TRBV4-1	-	-	TRBJ2-3	TGCGCCAGCAGCCGGATTTGGACGCCGGCGAGCACAGATACGCAGTATTTT	CASSRIWTPASTDTQYF
TRBV6-2/TRBV6-3	-	-	TRBJ2-5	TGTGCCAGCAGTTACACCCGCGGGACCCAGTACTTC	CASSYTRGTQYF
TRBV30	-	once	TRBJ1-1	TGTGCCTGGAGAGGTGCGGGGGGGCGAGCTGAAGCTTTCTTT	CAWRGAGGRAEAFF
TRBV5-1	-	-	TRBJ2-2	TGCGCCAGCAGCTTTTCAAGGCCGGGACCGGGGAACACCGGGGAGCTGTTTTTT	CASSFSRPGPGNTGELFF
TRBV28	-	-	TRBJ2-3	TGTGCCAGCAGTTCACGAGAGGTCCCCTTCACAGATACGCAGTATTTT	CASSSREVPFTDTQYF
TRBV6-6	TRBD1	-	TRBJ1-5	TGTGCCAGCAGTTTAGGCAGGGGGCTAGTTCAGCCCCAGCATTTT	CASSLGRGLVQPQHF
TRBV3-1/TRBV3-2	TRBD1	-	TRBJ1-4	TGTGCCAGCAGCCAAGATCATGGCAGGGGGGTTGAAAAACTGTTTTTT	CASSQDHGRGVEKLFF
TRBV14	TRBD1	-	TRBJ2-5	TGTGCCAGCAGCCCCAGAGGGACAGCTACCCAAGAGACCCAGTACTTC	CASSPRGTATQETQYF
TRBV3-1/TRBV3-2	-	-	TRBJ2-7	TGTGCCAGCAGCCTTAGAGGCGGCTACGAGCAGTACTTC	CASSLRGGYEQYF
TRBV7-8	-	-	TRBJ2-1	TGTGCCAGCAGCCCCCGGCAGAGCTCCTACAATGAGCAGTTCTTC	CASSPRQSSYNEQFF
TRBV10-3	-	-	TRBJ2-3	TGTGCCATCACGGGGGATCGCACAGATACGCAGTATTTT	CAITGDRTDTQYF
TRBV2	-	-	TRBJ2-7	TGTGCCAGCAGTGAAGGAGGGCGGCACGAGCAGTACTTC	CASSEGGRHEQYF
TRBV7-2	-	-	TRBJ2-5	TGTGCCAGCAGCTTAAATGCAGGGAGGGAGACCCAGTACTTC	CASSLNAGRETQYF
TRBV28	-	-	TRBJ2-7	TGTGCCAGCAGGGGTCCGATGGGTCCCTACGAGCAGTACTTC	CASRGPMGPYEQYF
TRBV2	TRBD2	-	TRBJ2-1	TGTGCCAGCAGTGAAGTAGCGGGGGGTACGAACAATGAGCAGTTCTTC	CASSEVAGGTNNEQFF
TRBV30	-	-	TRBJ1-1	TGTGCCTGGAAAGTCAACACTGAAGCTTTCTTT	CAWKVNTEAFF
TRBV19	-	-	TRBJ2-2	TGTGCCAGTAGTATATCGCCCGACAGTAACACCGGGGAGCTGTTTTTT	CASSISPDSNTGELFF